These 23 T cell receptor beta chains came from one sample sequenced in a study of spatial heterogeneity in lung cancer. The time point here: sample taken at primary tumor resection. TCRdb reanalysed the 5' RACE reads using MiXCR and keeps one entry per CDR3 protein. This sample has approximately 49,000 distinct CDR3 sequences, with approximately 5.7% found just once. The input for sequencing was PBMCs, taken at surgery. These receptors were taken from a male donor with early-stage non-small cell lung cancer.

A note on this clonotype: This likely comes from a read error, as the CDR3 has no conserved phenylalanine or tryptophan at its end. J is TRBJ2-3 and V is TRBV7-8, with unresolved D. Germline CDR1 and CDR2: SGHVS and FQNEAQ. V was pared by 7 bases and J by 0 bases, with 8 bases between. There are 13 residues in the CDR3. CDR3 sequence reads: CASTVYSTDTQYS. The CDR3 DNA reads TGTGCCAGCACCGTTTATAGCACAGATACGCAGTATTCT.

V usage is TRBV11-3 and J usage is TRBJ2-1; 7 bases match TRBD2. CDR1 and CDR2 from the germline V gene are SGHNT and YENEEA. Losses at the gene ends were 1 base for V and 6 bases for J; bases not matched to a gene: 9. The CDR3 totals 16 residues. The CDR3 DNA is TGTGCCAGCAGCTTAGCTGGGCGGGAGAGGGCCAATGAGCAGTTCTTC. Its protein is CASSLAGRERANEQFF. The full variable domain, with the rest looked up from reference TRBV11-3 and TRBJ2-1, is EAGVVQSPRYKIIEKKQPVAFWCNPISGHNTLYWYLQNLGQGPELLIRYENEEAVDDSQLPKDRFSAERLKGVDSTLKIQPAELGDSAVYLCASSLAGRERANEQFFGPGTRLTVL.

This clonotype was observed many times. The genes are TRBV6-5 and TRBJ2-2; no clear D gene. This CDR3 is 16 amino acids long. The germline V gene has CDR1 MNHEY and CDR2 SVGAGI. The V and J ends lost 1 base and 3 bases respectively, with 12 bases between them. The CDR3 nucleotides read TGTGCCAGCAGTTACTTAATGGGGTCTTACACCGGGGAGCTGTTTTTT. Protein product: CASSYLMGSYTGELFF.

The sample holds many counts of this clonotype. This rearrangement joins TRBV10-3 to TRBJ2-6, with D unclear. The CDR3 loop spans 16 amino acids. The germline V gene has CDR1 ENHRY and CDR2 SYGVKD. V lost 1 base and J lost 1, with 8 bases in between. As DNA, the CDR3 is TGTGCCATCAGTGAGTTTCCCCGATCTGGGGCCAACGTCCTGACTTTC. It encodes CAISEFPRSGANVLTF.

This clonotype has a count of ten or more. The V call is TRBV7-9, the J call TRBJ2-2; maybe TRBD1 (5 bases). CDR3 length: 12 amino acids. Germline CDR1 SEHNR, CDR2 FQNEAQ (reference sequence). The V end lost 7 bases, the J end lost 4 bases, and 7 bases lay between the germline ends. CDR3 sequence (DNA): TGTGCCAGCAATAGGGGCACCGGGGAGCTGTTTTTT. Translating gives CASNRGTGELFF.

In its sample, this clonotype was seen many times. The chain links TRBV2 to TRBJ2-5; D gene unclear. Trimming removed 4 bases from V and 2 bases from J, with 11 bases in between. CDR3 size: 14 residues. Germline-derived CDR1 and CDR2 are SNHLY and FYNNEI. In nucleotides, the CDR3 is TGTGCCAGCAGTGTGCAGACCCAACAAGAGACCCAGTACTTC. The encoded protein is CASSVQTQQETQYF.

Ten or more counts support this clonotype. CDR3 bases: TGTGCCAGCAGCTCGACCTCTGGGGCCAACGTCCTGACTTTC. Its translation: CASSSTSGANVLTF. The V gene is TRBV7-2, the J gene TRBJ2-6; D ambiguous. CDR3 size: 14 residues. V was shortened by 4 bases and J by 0 bases, with 4 bases between the two germline ends. Germline loops: CDR1 SGHTA, CDR2 FQGNSA. The whole variable domain, remainder taken from reference TRBV7-2 and TRBJ2-6, is GAGVSQSPSNKVTEKGKDVELRCDPISGHTALYWYRQSLGQGLEFLIYFQGNSAPDKSGLPSDRFSAERTGGSVSTLTIQRTQQEDSAVYLCASSSTSGANVLTFGAGSRLTVL.

This clonotype was counted many times. V and J are TRBV28 and TRBJ2-1; TRBD2 agrees at 12 bases. CDR1 MDHEN and CDR2 SYDVKM come from the germline V gene. The CDR3 is 14 amino acids. V was pared by 3 bases and J by 14 bases, with 8 bases of the junction left unmatched. The CDR3 sequence is CASSLTSGRLTEFF. The CDR3 coding sequence is TGTGCCAGCAGTTTGACTAGCGGGAGACTGACGGAGTTCTTC. Filled out from reference TRBV28 and TRBJ2-1, the complete variable domain reads DVKVTQSSRYLVKRTGEKVFLECVQDMDHENMFWYRQDPGLGLRLIYFSYDVKMKEKGDIPEGYSVSREKKERFSLILESASTNQTSMYLCASSLTSGRLTEFFGPGTRLTVL.

This clonotype was detected ten times or more. The chain uses TRBV4-1 and TRBJ1-4; TRBD1 might be the D (5 bases). Germline V gene sequence: CDR1 MGHRA, CDR2 YSYEKL. This CDR3 spans 16 amino acids. V was shortened by 1 base and J by 11 bases, with 20 bases between the two germline ends. The chain's CDR3 is CASSQAPGTDLGKLFF. Here the CDR3 DNA reads TGCGCCAGCAGCCAAGCCCCTGGGACTGACCTAGGGAAACTGTTTTTT.

This clonotype was counted at least ten times. CDR3 sequence reads: CASSYSAKTGQPQHF. In DNA, the CDR3 is TGTGCCAGCAGTTACTCCGCAAAGACAGGGCAGCCCCAGCATTTT. This chain joins TRBV6-6 and TRBJ1-5, with TRBD1 matching 7 bases. V gave up 0 bases and J gave up 7 bases; unmatched junction bases: 6. The CDR3 is 15 residues long. Germline assignment: CDR1 MNHNY and CDR2 SVGAGI (reference sequence).

This clonotype was observed at least ten times. The DNA for the CDR3 is TGCGCCAGCAGCGCACTCTACAGGGGACCTGAAGCTTTCTTT. This translates into CASSALYRGPEAFF. V and J are TRBV5-1 and TRBJ1-1; the match to TRBD1 covers 7 bases. The CDR3 runs 14 residues. From germline, CDR1 is SGHRS and CDR2 YFSETQ. The ends lost 4 bases at V and 6 bases at J; junction bases unmatched: 9.

This clonotype was detected ten times or more. This chain links TRBV20-1 with TRBJ2-1; D is perhaps TRBD1 or TRBD2 (5 bases each). The V and J ends lost 2 bases and 0 bases respectively, with 17 bases between them. The germline V gene has CDR1 DFQATT and CDR2 SNEGSKA (reference sequence). This CDR3 comprises 17 residues. In nucleotides, the CDR3 is TGCAGTGCTAGAATGAGTGTTGGGGCGGGCTCCTACAATGAGCAGTTCTTC. Translated, it gives CSARMSVGAGSYNEQFF.

This clonotype was seen at least ten times. V usage is TRBV7-2 and J usage is TRBJ2-3; D is possibly TRBD2 (6 bases). V was cut by 3 bases and J by 0 bases, with 16 bases left in between. CDR3 size: 17 residues. CDR1 is SGHTA, CDR2 FQGNSA, per germline. DNA for the CDR3: TGTGCCAGCAGCTTCCCCCTGCGGGGCGGCAGCACAGATACGCAGTATTTT. Translated: CASSFPLRGGSTDTQYF.

The rearrangement uses TRBV7-2 and TRBJ2-3; 7 bases map to TRBD2. J gave up 3 bases and V 4 bases, and 1 base lay outside the gene matches. Germline-derived CDR1 and CDR2 are SGHTA and FQGNSA. The CDR3 spans 13 residues. The CDR3 is CASSWGGTDTQYF. The CDR3 DNA reads as TGTGCCAGCAGCTGGGGGGGGACAGATACGCAGTATTTT.

At least ten counts were recorded for this clonotype. This chain joins TRBV10-2 and TRBJ2-1; D is unclear. Looked up from germline, CDR1 is WSHSY and CDR2 is SAAADI. This CDR3 is 14 amino acids long. The V gene lost 2 bases and the J gene lost 1 base, with 6 bases spanning the gap. CDR3 nucleotide sequence: TGCGCCAGCAGTGAGCTAGGATCCTACAATGAGCAGTTCTTC. Protein sequence: CASSELGSYNEQFF.

This clonotype appeared many times. V gene TRBV7-9 combines with J gene TRBJ2-1, with 8 bases matching TRBD2. This CDR3 has 18 amino acids. From germline, CDR1 is SEHNR and CDR2 FQNEAQ (reference sequence). The junction had 12 bases not matched to a gene; V was cut back by 0 bases and J by 5 bases. Here the CDR3 reads CASSLAGGAGAVNNEQFF. Here the CDR3 DNA reads TGTGCCAGCAGCTTAGCTGGGGGAGCGGGAGCTGTAAACAATGAGCAGTTCTTC.

Many counts were recorded for this clonotype. The chain is built from TRBV27 and TRBJ2-2, with 7 bases identical to TRBD1. With 8 bases clipped from V and 1 base from J, the junction kept 4 bases outside the gene matches. Germline-derived CDR1 and CDR2 are MNHEY and SMNVEV (reference sequence). The CDR3 has 14 amino acids. This CDR3 is CASQWTGNTGELFF. For the CDR3, the DNA is TGTGCCAGCCAGTGGACAGGGAACACCGGGGAGCTGTTTTTT.

This clonotype was seen a few times. This sequence joins TRBV7-2 and TRBJ2-3; D perhaps matches TRBD2 (6 bases). This CDR3 has 14 amino acids. The V gene lost 7 bases and the J gene lost 0 bases, with 11 bases spanning the gap. The germline CDR1 and CDR2 sequences are SGHTA and FQGNSA. Written as DNA, the CDR3 is TGTGCCAGCAAGGACTACCTAAGCACAGATACGCAGTATTTT. It translates to CASKDYLSTDTQYF.

This clonotype was picked up a small number of times. The genes are TRBV11-2 and TRBJ2-1; the D call may be TRBD1 or TRBD2 (6 bases each). Germline CDR1 is SGHAT and CDR2 is FQNNGV. Trimming removed 4 bases from V and 3 bases from J, with 13 bases in between. CDR3 length equals 15 residues. CDR3 loop: CASSSNGGGYNEQFF. The CDR3 nucleotides are TGTGCCAGCAGCTCAAACGGGGGCGGCTACAATGAGCAGTTCTTC.

The chain joins TRBV4-1 to TRBJ2-7, with D perhaps TRBD1 or TRBD2 (10 bases each). There are 19 residues in the CDR3. Germline CDR1 MGHRA, CDR2 YSYEKL. V gave up 1 base and J gave up 4 bases, with 26 bases separating them. The CDR3 spells CASSQVGTGASGSLYEQYF. CDR3 coding DNA: TGCGCCAGCAGCCAAGTCGGGACAGGGGCTAGCGGGAGTCTTTACGAGCAGTACTTC.

The chain uses TRBV19 and TRBJ2-2; TRBD1 is a possible D gene (6 bases). This CDR3 is 15 amino acids long. V lost 5 bases and J 6 bases, leaving 16 bases between the germline ends. Looked up from germline, CDR1 is LNHDA and CDR2 is SQIVND (reference sequence). The DNA for the CDR3 is TGTGCCAGTAGTCCAAACCCTACAGGGTCCGGGGAGCTGTTTTTT. Protein product: CASSPNPTGSGELFF.

The sample holds many counts of this clonotype. This chain joins TRBV2 and TRBJ2-7, with 8 nucleotides matching TRBD1. Germline assignment: CDR1 SNHLY and CDR2 FYNNEI. This CDR3 comprises 15 residues. V was pared by 6 bases and J by 3 bases, with 10 bases of the junction left unmatched. As DNA, the CDR3 is TGTGCCAGCAGCGCTCAGGGGGCGAGCAGCTACGAGCAGTACTTC. It encodes CASSAQGASSYEQYF.

This clonotype was seen many times. V and J are TRBV18 and TRBJ2-6; D gene unclear. The CDR3 is made up of 15 amino acids. The V and J ends lost 6 bases and 2 bases respectively, with 11 bases between them. The V gene's germline CDR1 is KGHSH and CDR2 LQKENI. The CDR3 loop is CASSLPGAGANVLTF. The DNA for the CDR3 is TGTGCCAGCTCGCTGCCTGGGGCTGGGGCCAACGTCCTGACTTTC.